This TCR beta chain derives from a study of blood T cell repertoires in COVID-19. Study-wide background: The United States, Italy and Spain provided the acute and convalescent COVID-19 samples. T cells, B-cell-depleted T cells, or PBMCs provided the cDNA or gDNA that served as material.

The Seattle site enrolled patients during active infection and followed them longitudinally. In the study's own analysis: Reference gene primer amplification gave nucleated cell count estimates. Produced via immunoSEQ multiplex PCR; TCRdb's table is partial and in-frame only. V and J calls and clone size come straight from that table; D and trimming were deduced from the DNA. This sample has fewer than 350,000 clones, with about 91% found just once. Germline V lookup: CDR1 SGDLS, CDR2 YYNGEE. This CDR3 has 17 residues. Trimming removed 3 bases from V and 0 bases from J; junction bases left unmatched: 6.

The sample taken for sequencing was peripheral blood. This sequence joins TRBV9 and TRBJ2-7, with TRBD2 matching over 13 bases. The sequence derives from a man aged 30-40 years with COVID-19, enrolled during active disease. The CDR3 DNA reads TGTGCCAGCAGCGCCGGACTAGCGGGGGCCGACTCCTACGAGCAGTACTTC. It encodes CASSAGLAGADSYEQYF.